Each of the 23 T cell receptor beta chains below was sequenced from the same sample in a study of blood T cell repertoires in COVID-19. Data came from immunoSEQ multiplex PCR; TCRdb stores just in-frame clones and leaves some out. The sample consists of more than 55,000 clones, about four fifths of them appearing once. The material sequenced was peripheral blood. Every receptor here comes from a woman of 80 years or more with acute or convalescent COVID-19.

The chain has TRBV4-2 and TRBJ2-7; TRBD1 matches 8 bases. This CDR3 contains 16 residues. Germline V gene lookup returns CDR1 LGHNA and CDR2 YNFKEQ. V dropped 1 base and J dropped 3; count of bases not matched to a gene: 8. The CDR3 DNA sequence: TGTGCCAGCAGCCAAGTATGGCCAGGGGGCCTCTACGAGCAGTACTTC. It yields the protein CASSQVWPGGLYEQYF.

The rearrangement uses TRBV18 and TRBJ2-3; D is unresolved. This CDR3 region has 14 residues. Germline V gene lookup returns CDR1 KGHSH and CDR2 LQKENI. Trimming pared 2 bases from V and 0 bases from J, leaving 6 bases between. The CDR3 spells CASSPGPSTDTQYF. CDR3 sequence (DNA): TGTGCCAGCTCACCAGGCCCTAGCACAGATACGCAGTATTTT.

The V and J genes are TRBV6-5 and TRBJ2-7; D is perhaps TRBD1 (5 bases). The CDR3 is made up of 15 amino acids. V was shortened by 4 bases and J by 2 bases, with 15 bases between the two germline ends. The germline CDR1 and CDR2 sequences are MNHEY and SVGAGI. DNA for the CDR3: TGTGCCAGCAGTTCCCCGGGTAGGGGTGCCTACGAGCAGTACTTC. Translating it yields CASSSPGRGAYEQYF.

This rearrangement joins TRBV7-3 to TRBJ2-2; D gene ambiguous. The CDR3 loop spans 15 amino acids. The germline V and J ends were trimmed by 0 bases and 1 base, with 6 bases remaining between them. From germline, CDR1 is SGHTA and CDR2 FQGTGA. The CDR3 DNA reads TGTGCCAGCAGCTTAACGAACGGGAACACCGGGGAGCTGTTTTTT. Its protein product is CASSLTNGNTGELFF. The variable domain in full, with the rest retrieved from reference TRBV7-3 and TRBJ2-2, is GAGVSQTPSNKVTEKGKYVELRCDPISGHTALYWYRQSLGQGPEFLIYFQGTGAADDSGLPNDRFFAVRPEGSVSTLKIQRTERGDSAVYLCASSLTNGNTGELFFGEGSRLTVL.

The chain links TRBV2 to TRBJ1-1, with 7 bases identical to TRBD1. The J segment lost 6 bases and the V segment lost 1 base, leaving 8 bases of the junction unmatched. Germline CDR1 reads SNHLY; CDR2 reads FYNNEI. The CDR3 runs to 15 residues. Here the CDR3 DNA reads TGTGCCAGCAGTGAAGGATTCCAGGGGGGATCTGAAGCTTTCTTT. Translating it yields CASSEGFQGGSEAFF.

This sequence joins TRBV5-1 and TRBJ2-1, with 15 bases fitting TRBD2. Germline CDR1 and CDR2: SGHRS and YFSETQ. The V gene end was trimmed by 0 bases and the J gene end by 7 bases; junction bases not matched to a gene: 2. CDR3 length: 16 residues. The DNA of the CDR3 is TGCGCCAGCAGCTTGGTGGGACTAGCGGGGGGAAATGAGCAGTTCTTC. Its translation: CASSLVGLAGGNEQFF.

This clone appeared a single time. The V and J genes are TRBV7-2 and TRBJ2-5; 11 bases match TRBD2. The CDR3 loop spans 15 amino acids. The V segment lost 5 bases and the J segment 5 bases; nucleotides outside the gene matches: 7. Germline values: CDR1 SGHTA, CDR2 FQGNSA. DNA for the CDR3: TGTGCCAGCAGCCACCCACTAGCGGGGGCCGAGACCCAGTACTTC. As protein: CASSHPLAGAETQYF.

The chain joins TRBV3-1 (or the pseudogene TRBV3-2) to TRBJ2-5, with 7 nucleotides matching TRBD1. The length of the CDR3 is 16 residues. From germline, CDR1 is LGHDT and CDR2 YNNKEL (reference sequence). Trimming took 4 bases from V and 4 from J; bases not matched to a gene: 12. Here the CDR3 reads CASSRERGQGGETQYF. CDR3 DNA: TGTGCCAGCAGCCGGGAGAGGGGGCAGGGTGGAGAGACCCAGTACTTC.

J is TRBJ2-1 and V is TRBV5-5; a weak D match, TRBD2 (5 bases). Germline-derived CDR1 and CDR2 are SGHKS and YYEKEE (reference sequence). V was clipped by 2 bases and J by 5 bases, with 14 bases between them. The CDR3 sequence is 15 residues long. CDR3 coding DNA: TGTGCCAGCAGCTTTCGGGGTCAGAACGACAATGAGCAGTTCTTC. As protein: CASSFRGQNDNEQFF.

The chain combines TRBV18 with TRBJ2-1; tentative D call: TRBD2 (6 bases). Trimming removed 6 bases from V and 0 bases from J, with 15 bases in between. The CDR3 totals 16 residues. Germline-derived CDR1 and CDR2 are KGHSH and LQKENI. CDR3 DNA: TGTGCCAGCTCCCTTAATGCGGGGAGCTCCTACAATGAGCAGTTCTTC. Translating gives CASSLNAGSSYNEQFF.

This chain uses TRBV6-5 with TRBJ1-4, with D possibly matching TRBD1 (6 bases). This CDR3 comprises 14 residues. Per germline, CDR1 MNHEY and CDR2 SVGAGI. V dropped 4 bases and J dropped 8 bases, with 14 bases sitting between them. CDR3 nucleotide sequence: TGTGCCAGCAGTTTCTTACAGGGAGAGGAAAAACTGTTTTTT. Its protein is CASSFLQGEEKLFF.

The rearrangement links TRBV7-2 to TRBJ1-1, with D unclear. Germline CDR1 SGHTA, CDR2 FQGNSA. Trimming removed 4 bases at V and 8 bases at J, with 11 bases between. The CDR3 sequence is 12 residues long. Here the CDR3 reads CASSSTVIEAFF. CDR3 bases: TGTGCCAGCAGCTCCACTGTCATAGAAGCTTTCTTT.

The V gene is TRBV7-9, the J gene TRBJ1-2, with a weak D call TRBD1 (6 bases). V was shortened by 11 bases and J by 1 base, with 14 bases between the two germline ends. The CDR3 length is 13 residues. From germline, CDR1 is SEHNR and CDR2 FQNEAQ (reference sequence). The CDR3 spells CAGESDSNYGYTF. The DNA of the CDR3 is TGTGCCGGAGAGTCGGACAGTAACTATGGCTACACCTTC.

Only one count was recorded for this clone. The rearrangement uses TRBV7-2 and TRBJ1-1; TRBD1 might be the D (5 bases). CDR3 length equals 13 residues. The germline V and J ends were trimmed by 6 bases and 8 bases, with 16 bases remaining between them. Germline CDR1 is SGHTA and CDR2 is FQGNSA. The CDR3 nucleotides are TGTGCCAGCAGTTGGGGGGGAAGTCGGGAAGCTTTCTTT. Translated: CASSWGGSREAFF.

The chain has TRBV19 and TRBJ2-1; 8 positions match TRBD1. With 3 bases clipped from V and 8 bases from J, the junction kept 9 bases outside the gene matches. The CDR3 length is 15 residues. Per germline, CDR1 LNHDA and CDR2 SQIVND (reference sequence). CDR3 sequence: CASSMGQAPTYEQFF. CDR3 in DNA: TGTGCCAGTAGTATGGGACAGGCCCCAACGTATGAGCAGTTCTTC.

This clone was seen a few times. The chain uses TRBV5-1 and TRBJ1-1; no definite D call. Trimming took off 4 bases at V and 0 bases at J, with 10 bases between the two ends. Germline values: CDR1 SGHRS, CDR2 YFSETQ. The CDR3 is 14 residues long. CDR3 region: CASSLQLMNTEAFF. In DNA, the CDR3 is TGCGCCAGCAGCCTACAGCTCATGAACACTGAAGCTTTCTTT.

V gene TRBV14 combines with J gene TRBJ1-2; 8 nucleotides align to TRBD1. Germline lookup yields CDR1 SGHDN and CDR2 FVKESK. V shed 5 bases, J shed 7 bases, and the junction held 6 bases outside the gene matches. The CDR3 covers 13 residues. The CDR3 DNA follows: TGTGCCAGCAGCTCCCGACAGGGGAGTGGCTACACCTTC. It specifies CASSSRQGSGYTF.

The CDR3 bases are TGTGCCAGCAGCTCCAATCGACAGGGATCTAGGAGCACTGAAGCTTTCTTT. Residues: CASSSNRQGSRSTEAFF. This rearrangement joins TRBV5-4 to TRBJ1-1; 7 bases fit TRBD1. There are 17 residues in the CDR3. V was pared by 3 bases and J by 4 bases, with 15 bases of the junction left unmatched. The V gene's germline CDR1 is SGHNT and CDR2 YYREEE (reference sequence).

This clone is medium-sized in the sample. Other nucleotide sequences in the sample specify the same CDR3. The J gene is TRBJ1-5, the V gene TRBV7-2; the D gene is possibly TRBD1 (5 bases). The CDR3 loop spans 13 amino acids. The germline V gene encodes CDR1 SGHTA and CDR2 FQGNSA. The V end lost 3 bases, the J end lost 7 bases, and 10 bases lay between the germline ends. The CDR3 coding sequence is TGTGCCAGCAGCTTCGACACAGGACAGCCCCAGCATTTT. It translates to CASSFDTGQPQHF.

The chain recombines TRBV5-4 with TRBJ2-3; maybe TRBD1 (6 bases). CDR3 length: 15 residues. V gave up 0 bases and J gave up 3 bases, with 11 bases separating them. Germline V gene sequence: CDR1 SGHNT, CDR2 YYREEE (reference sequence). The CDR3 sequence: CASSLELGGTDTQYF. CDR3 DNA: TGTGCCAGCAGCTTGGAACTAGGGGGAACAGATACGCAGTATTTT.

V and J are TRBV30 and TRBJ2-5; 12 bases line up with TRBD2. Germline CDR1 and CDR2: GTSNPN and SVGIG (reference sequence). After removal of 1 base from V and 5 bases from J, the junction contained 5 bases not matched to a gene. The CDR3 has 15 amino acids. The CDR3 coding sequence is TGTGCCTGGAGTGGAGGGACTAGCGGGCTGGAGACCCAGTACTTC. Amino acid sequence: CAWSGGTSGLETQYF.

This clone was seen once. The rearrangement uses TRBV30 and TRBJ1-5, with a tentative D call TRBD1 (5 bases). Between the trimmed V and J ends, which lost 0 bases and 5 bases, there was a span of 11 bases. The germline V gene encodes CDR1 GTSNPN and CDR2 SVGIG (reference sequence). This CDR3 contains 14 residues. CDR3 residues: CAWSVPGGYQPQHF. CDR3 sequence (DNA): TGTGCCTGGAGTGTACCGGGGGGGTATCAGCCCCAGCATTTT.

The V gene is TRBV7-9, the J gene TRBJ1-3; D is undetermined. Germline V gene lookup returns CDR1 SEHNR and CDR2 FQNEAQ (reference sequence). The CDR3 contains 15 residues. V was trimmed by 1 base and J by 0 bases, leaving 7 bases between them. The CDR3 sequence is CASSLGGDSGNTIYF. The DNA for the CDR3 is TGTGCCAGCAGCTTAGGGGGAGACTCTGGAAACACCATATATTTT. Filled out from reference TRBV7-9 and TRBJ1-3, the complete variable domain reads DTGVSQNPRHKITKRGQNVTFRCDPISEHNRLYWYRQTLGQGPEFLTYFQNEAQLEKSRLLSDRFSAERPKGSFSTLEIQRTEQGDSAMYLCASSLGGDSGNTIYFGEGSWLTVV.